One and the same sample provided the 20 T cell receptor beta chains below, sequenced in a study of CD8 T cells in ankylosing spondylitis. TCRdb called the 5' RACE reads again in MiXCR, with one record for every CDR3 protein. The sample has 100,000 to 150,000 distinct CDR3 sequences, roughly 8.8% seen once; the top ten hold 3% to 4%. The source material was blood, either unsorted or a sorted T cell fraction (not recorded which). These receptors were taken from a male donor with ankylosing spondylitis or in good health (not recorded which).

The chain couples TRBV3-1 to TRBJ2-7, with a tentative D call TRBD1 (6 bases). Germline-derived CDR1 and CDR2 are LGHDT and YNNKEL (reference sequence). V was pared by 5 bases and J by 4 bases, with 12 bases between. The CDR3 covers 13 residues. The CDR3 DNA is TGTGCCAGCAGCAAACAGGGTTTGTACGAGCAGTACTTC. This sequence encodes CASSKQGLYEQYF.

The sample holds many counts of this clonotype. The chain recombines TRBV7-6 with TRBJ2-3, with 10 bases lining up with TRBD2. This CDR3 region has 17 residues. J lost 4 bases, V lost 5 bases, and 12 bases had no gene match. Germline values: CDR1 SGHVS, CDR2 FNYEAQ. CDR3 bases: TGTGCCAGCAGCCCACGGCTAACTAGCGGGGCACCAGATACGCAGTATTTT. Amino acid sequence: CASSPRLTSGAPDTQYF.

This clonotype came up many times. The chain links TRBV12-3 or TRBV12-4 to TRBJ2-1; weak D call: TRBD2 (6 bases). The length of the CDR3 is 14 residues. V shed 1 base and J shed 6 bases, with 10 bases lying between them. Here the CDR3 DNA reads TGTGCCAGCAGTTTAGACGGGAGATTCAATGAGCAGTTCTTC. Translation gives CASSLDGRFNEQFF.

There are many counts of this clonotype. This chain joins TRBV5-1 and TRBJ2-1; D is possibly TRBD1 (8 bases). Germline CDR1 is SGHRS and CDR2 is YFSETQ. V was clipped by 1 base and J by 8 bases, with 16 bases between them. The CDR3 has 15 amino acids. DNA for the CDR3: TGCGCCAGCAGCTTGTACAGGGGGGGAGTCGATGAGCAGTTCTTC. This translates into CASSLYRGGVDEQFF.

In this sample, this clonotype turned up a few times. The CDR3 nucleotides are TGCAGTGCTAGTTTGCTAGTGGAGACCCAGTACTTC. This sequence encodes CSASLLVETQYF. This chain uses TRBV20-1 with TRBJ2-5; D gene ambiguous. CDR1 is DFQATT, CDR2 SNEGSKA, per germline (reference sequence). V was cut by 3 bases and J by 5 bases, with 10 bases left in between. The CDR3 has 12 amino acids.

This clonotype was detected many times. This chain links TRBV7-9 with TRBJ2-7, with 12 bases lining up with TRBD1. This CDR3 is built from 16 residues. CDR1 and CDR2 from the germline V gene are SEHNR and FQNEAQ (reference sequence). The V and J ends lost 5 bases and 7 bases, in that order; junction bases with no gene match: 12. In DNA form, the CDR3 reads TGTGCCAGCAGCACCGCCCAGGGACAGGGGGCTTGGGAGCAGTACTTC. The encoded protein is CASSTAQGQGAWEQYF.

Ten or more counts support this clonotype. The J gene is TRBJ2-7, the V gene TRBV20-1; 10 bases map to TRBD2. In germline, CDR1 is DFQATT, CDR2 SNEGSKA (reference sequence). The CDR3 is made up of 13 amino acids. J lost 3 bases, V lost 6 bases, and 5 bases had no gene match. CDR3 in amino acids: CSAEPSGSYEQYF. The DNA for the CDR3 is TGCAGTGCGGAACCTAGCGGGAGCTACGAGCAGTACTTC.

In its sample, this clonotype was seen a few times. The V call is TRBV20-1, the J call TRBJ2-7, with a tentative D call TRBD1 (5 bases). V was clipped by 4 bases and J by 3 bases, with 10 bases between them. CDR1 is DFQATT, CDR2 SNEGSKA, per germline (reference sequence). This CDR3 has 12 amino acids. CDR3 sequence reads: CSAIGEGYEQYF. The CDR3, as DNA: TGCAGTGCTATAGGGGAAGGCTACGAGCAGTACTTC.

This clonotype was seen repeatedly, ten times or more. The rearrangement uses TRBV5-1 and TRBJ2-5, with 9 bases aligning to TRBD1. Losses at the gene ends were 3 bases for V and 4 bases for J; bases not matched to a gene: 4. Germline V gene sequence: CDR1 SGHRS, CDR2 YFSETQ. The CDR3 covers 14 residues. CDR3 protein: CASSSGTGRETQYF. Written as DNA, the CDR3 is TGCGCCAGCAGCTCGGGGACAGGGCGAGAGACCCAGTACTTC.

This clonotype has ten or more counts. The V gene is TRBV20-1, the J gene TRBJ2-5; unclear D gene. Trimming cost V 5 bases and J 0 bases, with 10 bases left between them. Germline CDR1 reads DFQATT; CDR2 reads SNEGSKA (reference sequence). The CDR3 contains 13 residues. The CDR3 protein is CSAYGQNQETQYF. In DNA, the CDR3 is TGCAGTGCTTATGGGCAGAACCAAGAGACCCAGTACTTC.

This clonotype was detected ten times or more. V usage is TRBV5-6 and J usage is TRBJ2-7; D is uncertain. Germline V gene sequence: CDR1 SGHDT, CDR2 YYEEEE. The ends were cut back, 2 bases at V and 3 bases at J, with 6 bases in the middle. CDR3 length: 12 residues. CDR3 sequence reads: CASSFDLYEQYF. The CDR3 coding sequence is TGTGCCAGCAGCTTCGACCTCTACGAGCAGTACTTC. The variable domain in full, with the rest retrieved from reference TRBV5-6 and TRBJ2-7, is DAGVTQSPTHLIKTRGQQVTLRCSPKSGHDTVSWYQQALGQGPQFIFQYYEEEERQRGNFPDRFSGHQFPNYSSELNVNALLLGDSALYLCASSFDLYEQYFGPGTRLTVT.

Here the CDR3 DNA reads TGTGCCAGCAGTTCCTGGGGGAGTGGAGGAGATACGCAGTATTTT. Amino acids: CASSSWGSGGDTQYF. The rearrangement uses TRBV27 and TRBJ2-3; possibly TRBD1 or TRBD2 for D (5 bases each). Germline CDR1 reads MNHEY; CDR2 reads SMNVEV (reference sequence). V was cut by 4 bases and J by 5 bases, with 16 bases left in between. This CDR3 region has 15 residues.

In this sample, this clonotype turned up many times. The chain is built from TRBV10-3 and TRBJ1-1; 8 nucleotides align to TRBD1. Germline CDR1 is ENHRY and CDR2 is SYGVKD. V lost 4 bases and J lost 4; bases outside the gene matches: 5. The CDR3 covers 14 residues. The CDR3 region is CAISAATGGTEAFF. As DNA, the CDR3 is TGTGCCATCAGTGCAGCCACAGGGGGCACTGAAGCTTTCTTT.

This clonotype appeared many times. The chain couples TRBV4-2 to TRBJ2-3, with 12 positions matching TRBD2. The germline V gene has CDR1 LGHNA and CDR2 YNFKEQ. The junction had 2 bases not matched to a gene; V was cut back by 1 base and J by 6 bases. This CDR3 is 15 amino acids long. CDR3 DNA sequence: TGTGCCAGCAGCCAAGGGCTAGCGGGAGGGGATACGCAGTATTTT. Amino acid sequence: CASSQGLAGGDTQYF.

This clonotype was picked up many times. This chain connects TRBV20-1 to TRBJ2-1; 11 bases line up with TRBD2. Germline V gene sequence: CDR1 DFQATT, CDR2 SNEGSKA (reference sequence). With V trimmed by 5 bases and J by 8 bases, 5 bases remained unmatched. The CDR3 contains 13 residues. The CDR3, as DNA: TGCAGTGCTCTTAGCGGGAGGGTTGATGAGCAGTTCTTC. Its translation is CSALSGRVDEQFF.

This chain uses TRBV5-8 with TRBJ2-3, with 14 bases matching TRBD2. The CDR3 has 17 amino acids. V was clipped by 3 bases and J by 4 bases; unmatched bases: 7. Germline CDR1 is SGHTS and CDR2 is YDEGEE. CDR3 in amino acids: CASSSGLAGVNADTQYF. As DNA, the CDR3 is TGTGCCAGCAGCTCGGGACTAGCGGGAGTCAACGCAGATACGCAGTATTTT. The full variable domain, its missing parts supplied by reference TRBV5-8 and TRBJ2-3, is EAGVTQSPTHLIKTRGQQATLRCSPISGHTSVYWYQQALGLGLQFLLWYDEGEERNRGNFPPRFSGRQFPNYSSELNVNALELEDSALYLCASSSGLAGVNADTQYFGPGTRLTVL.

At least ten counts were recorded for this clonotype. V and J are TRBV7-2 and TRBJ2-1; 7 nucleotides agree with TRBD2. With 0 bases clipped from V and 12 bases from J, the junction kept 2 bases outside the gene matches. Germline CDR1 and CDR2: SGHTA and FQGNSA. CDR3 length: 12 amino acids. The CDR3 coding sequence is TGTGCCAGCAGCTTAGCTGGCGGGGGGCAGTTCTTC. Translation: CASSLAGGGQFF.

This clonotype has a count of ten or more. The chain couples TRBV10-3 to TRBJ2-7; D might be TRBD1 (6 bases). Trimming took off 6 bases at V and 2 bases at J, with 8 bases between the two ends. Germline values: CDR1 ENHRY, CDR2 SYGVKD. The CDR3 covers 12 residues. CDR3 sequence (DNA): TGTGCCATCAGAGGACAGACCTACGAGCAGTACTTC. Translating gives CAIRGQTYEQYF.

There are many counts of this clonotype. The CDR3 nucleotides read TGCAGTGCTCCATCGACCCGCCGGCTCGAGCAGTACTTC. Translation: CSAPSTRRLEQYF. V and J are TRBV20-1 and TRBJ2-7; D uncertain. Germline loops: CDR1 DFQATT, CDR2 SNEGSKA (reference sequence). With 5 bases removed from V and 6 bases from J, the gap between germline ends came to 17 bases. The CDR3 consists of 13 residues.

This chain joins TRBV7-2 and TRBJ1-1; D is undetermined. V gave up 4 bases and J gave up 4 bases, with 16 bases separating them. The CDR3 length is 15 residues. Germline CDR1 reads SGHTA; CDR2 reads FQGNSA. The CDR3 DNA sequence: TGTGCCAGCAGCTCGCGTGCGGCCCAGAGCACTGAAGCTTTCTTT. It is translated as CASSSRAAQSTEAFF.